These 21 T cell receptor beta chains share one sample of origin, sequenced in a study of identical twins. From the 5' RACE reads, TCRdb called clonotypes with MiXCR, one entry per CDR3 protein. The table includes fewer than 900,000 distinct CDR3 sequences, less than 25% detected once. Another study also made use of these data, one on T cells expressing NK-cell markers.

Sequences were obtained from PBMCs. Receptors originate from a young woman in good health.

This clonotype was picked up a small number of times. The chain has TRBV7-2 and TRBJ1-1, with 8 bases aligning to TRBD1. V shed 10 bases, J shed 10 bases, and the junction held 23 bases outside the gene matches. CDR1 and CDR2 from the germline V gene are SGHTA and FQGNSA. This CDR3 spans 16 amino acids. The CDR3 region has the DNA TGTGCCACCCAGCTTAGTCTCTCAGGGGGCTCACTCGGAGCTTTCTTT. This translates into CATQLSLSGGSLGAFF.

This clonotype was found a few times. V is TRBV7-9 and J is TRBJ1-5; no reliable D call. The CDR3 runs 13 residues. With 3 bases removed from V and 3 bases from J, the gap between germline ends came to 6 bases. CDR1 is SEHNR, CDR2 FQNEAQ, per germline (reference sequence). The CDR3 sequence is CASSFGYNQPQHF. In nucleotides, the CDR3 is TGTGCCAGCAGCTTTGGGTACAATCAGCCCCAGCATTTT.

This clonotype was seen a handful of times. This chain links TRBV3-1 with TRBJ2-5, with unresolved D. The length of the CDR3 is 14 residues. The germline V and J ends were trimmed by 1 base and 1 base, with 7 bases remaining between them. The germline V gene has CDR1 LGHDT and CDR2 YNNKEL (reference sequence). The CDR3 coding sequence is TGTGCCAGCAGCCAAGGGCCGGGCCAAGAGACCCAGTACTTC. Its translation is CASSQGPGQETQYF.

The rearrangement links TRBV12-3 or TRBV12-4 to TRBJ2-2; 8 bases fit TRBD2. The trim removed 7 bases at V and 8 bases at J, leaving 9 bases unmatched. This CDR3 contains 14 residues. The CDR3 sequence is CASTQEREWGELFF. CDR3 coding DNA: TGTGCCAGCACCCAGGAGCGGGAGTGGGGGGAGCTGTTTTTT.

This sequence joins TRBV4-2 and TRBJ2-1; TRBD2 matches 14 bases. From germline, CDR1 is LGHNA and CDR2 YNFKEQ. The trim removed 5 bases at V and 5 bases at J, leaving 2 bases unmatched. The CDR3 runs 15 residues. CDR3 sequence (DNA): TGTGCCAGCAGCGGGGGACTAGCGGGAGACAATGAGCAGTTCTTC. As protein: CASSGGLAGDNEQFF.

The rearrangement links TRBV4-2 to TRBJ2-5, with TRBD1 matching over 11 bases. V was pared by 5 bases and J by 2 bases, with 13 bases of the junction left unmatched. CDR3 length equals 18 residues. CDR1 LGHNA and CDR2 YNFKEQ come from the germline V gene. The CDR3 DNA reads TGTGCCAGCAGCGTAGGACAGGGGGCCTACCTCTGGCAAGAGACCCAGTACTTC. Translating gives CASSVGQGAYLWQETQYF.

CDR3 in amino acids: CSARTPSTDTQYF. CDR3 nucleotide sequence: TGCAGTGCTAGGACGCCGAGCACAGATACGCAGTATTTT. The chain is built from TRBV20-1 and TRBJ2-3; D is unresolved. With 3 bases removed from V and 0 bases from J, the gap between germline ends came to 7 bases. In germline, CDR1 is DFQATT, CDR2 SNEGSKA (reference sequence). This CDR3 region has 13 residues.

The rearrangement joins TRBV7-8 to TRBJ1-1, with unresolved D. This CDR3 has 14 residues. The V gene's germline CDR1 is SGHVS and CDR2 FQNEAQ. V shed 0 bases and J shed 6 bases, with 11 bases lying between them. CDR3 region: CASSLAGISAEAFF. As DNA, the CDR3 is TGTGCCAGCAGCTTAGCTGGGATTAGTGCTGAAGCTTTCTTT.

V and J are TRBV20-1 and TRBJ2-5, with 8 bases lining up with TRBD1. The germline gives CDR1 DFQATT, CDR2 SNEGSKA (reference sequence). The CDR3 totals 17 residues. The V and J ends lost 0 bases and 1 base, in that order; junction bases with no gene match: 10. The CDR3 DNA reads TGCAGTGCTAGAGATTACGGCGACAGGGGAATCCAAGAGACCCAGTACTTC. It is translated as CSARDYGDRGIQETQYF.

This clonotype came up a few times. The chain carries TRBV20-1 and TRBJ2-5; possibly TRBD1 for D (5 bases). Trimming removed 1 base at V and 4 bases at J, with 10 bases between. The germline CDR1 and CDR2 sequences are DFQATT and SNEGSKA (reference sequence). This CDR3 region has 13 residues. The DNA for the CDR3 is TGCAGTGCTAGAGTGAGACAGCTAGAGACCCAGTACTTC. This sequence encodes CSARVRQLETQYF.

The V and J genes are TRBV11-2 and TRBJ2-5; 13 nucleotides match TRBD2. Looked up from germline, CDR1 is SGHAT and CDR2 is FQNNGV. V trimming: 5 bases; J trimming: 5 bases; junction bases outside the gene matches: 11. CDR3 length: 17 residues. This CDR3 is CASSRSFTSGGAETQYF. The CDR3 region has the DNA TGTGCCAGCAGCCGTTCCTTTACTAGCGGGGGGGCGGAGACCCAGTACTTC.

This clonotype was counted ten times or more. The CDR3 region is CSAGTGVYGYTF. Written as DNA, the CDR3 is TGCAGTGCGGGGACAGGGGTTTATGGCTACACCTTC. V is TRBV20-1 and J is TRBJ1-2; 10 nucleotides line up with TRBD1. The germline V gene encodes CDR1 DFQATT and CDR2 SNEGSKA (reference sequence). V lost 6 bases, J lost 5 bases, and 3 bases stayed unmatched. CDR3 length: 12 amino acids.

The chain combines TRBV7-9 with TRBJ2-7; possible D gene TRBD1, 5 bases. The CDR3 spans 13 residues. Germline CDR1 SEHNR, CDR2 FQNEAQ (reference sequence). Trimming cost V 5 bases and J 5 bases, with 13 bases left between them. CDR3 DNA sequence: TGTGCCAGCAGCCAGGGATCCCAGGACGAGCAGTACTTC. Residues: CASSQGSQDEQYF. Full variable domain (remainder filled in from reference TRBV7-9 and TRBJ2-7): DTGVSQNPRHKITKRGQNVTFRCDPISEHNRLYWYRQTLGQGPEFLTYFQNEAQLEKSRLLSDRFSAERPKGSFSTLEIQRTEQGDSAMYLCASSQGSQDEQYFGPGTRLTVT.

This clonotype was seen a handful of times. V usage is TRBV20-1 and J usage is TRBJ2-2, with 7 bases matching TRBD2. The CDR3 consists of 16 residues. Unmatched junction bases numbered 11, after V lost 2 bases and J lost 5 bases. The V gene's germline CDR1 is DFQATT and CDR2 SNEGSKA (reference sequence). The CDR3 DNA reads as TGCAGTGCTAGACCTATTGGCGGGAGAAGGACCGGGGAGCTGTTTTTT. Its translation: CSARPIGGRRTGELFF.

This clonotype has a count of ten or more. The CDR3 bases are TGTGCCAGCAGCTTAACGGGGAGGACCGGGGAGCTGTTTTTT. Its translation: CASSLTGRTGELFF. The J gene is TRBJ2-2, the V gene TRBV7-6; D is possibly TRBD2 (6 bases). The CDR3 length is 14 residues. Trimming removed 2 bases from V and 5 bases from J, with 9 bases in between. The V gene's germline CDR1 is SGHVS and CDR2 FNYEAQ.

This clonotype occurred a few times. This chain connects TRBV29-1 to TRBJ2-1; D gene unclear. There are 10 residues in the CDR3. From germline, CDR1 is SQVTM and CDR2 ANQGSEA. V was cut by 5 bases and J by 8 bases, with 7 bases left in between. The CDR3 loop is CSVLRDEQFF. In nucleotides, the CDR3 is TGCAGCGTTTTAAGGGATGAGCAGTTCTTC.

This clonotype was picked up a small number of times. This chain links TRBV5-1 with TRBJ2-3, with 7 nucleotides matching TRBD1. V lost 3 bases to trimming and J lost 0 bases; unmatched junction nucleotides: 4. Per the germline V gene, CDR1 is SGHRS and CDR2 is YFSETQ. CDR3 length equals 15 residues. The CDR3: CASSWTGQSTDTQYF. CDR3 DNA sequence: TGCGCCAGCAGCTGGACGGGACAGAGCACAGATACGCAGTATTTT.

This clonotype came up many times. The chain recombines TRBV9 with TRBJ1-2; D ambiguous. The V end was cut by 4 bases, the J end by 4 bases, with 11 bases between. CDR1 and CDR2 from the germline V gene are SGDLS and YYNGEE. CDR3 length: 13 amino acids. CDR3 nucleotide sequence: TGTGCCAGCAGCCTACAGAGTTTCTATGGCTACACCTTC. Its translation is CASSLQSFYGYTF.

The chain links TRBV5-6 to TRBJ2-5, with D possibly matching TRBD1 (6 bases). CDR3 length: 14 residues. Germline CDR1 reads SGHDT; CDR2 reads YYEEEE. V lost 4 bases, J lost 2 bases, and 12 bases lay in between. The CDR3, as DNA: TGTGCCAGCAGCCCCTTGACAGGACAAGAGACCCAGTACTTC. This translates into CASSPLTGQETQYF.

V is TRBV27 and J is TRBJ2-6; D uncertain. V was pared by 0 bases and J by 0 bases, with 6 bases between. Germline V gene data show CDR1 as MNHEY and CDR2 as SMNVEV (reference sequence). CDR3 length equals 16 residues. This CDR3 is CASSLSTGSGANVLTF. In DNA form, the CDR3 reads TGTGCCAGCAGTTTATCCACCGGCTCTGGGGCCAACGTCCTGACTTTC. Variable domain in full (rest from reference TRBV27 and TRBJ2-6): EAQVTQNPRYLITVTGKKLTVTCSQNMNHEYMSWYRQDPGLGLRQIYYSMNVEVTDKGDVPEGYKVSRKEKRNFPLILESPSPNQTSLYFCASSLSTGSGANVLTFGAGSRLTVL.

This clonotype appeared a few times. The rearrangement uses TRBV6-1 and TRBJ2-2; D not resolved. V lost 8 bases, J lost 1 base, and 11 bases lay in between. The CDR3 sequence is 14 residues long. Germline V gene sequence: CDR1 MNHNS, CDR2 SASEGT. Written as DNA, the CDR3 is TGTGCCAGCGGTACGCACAGGAACACCGGGGAGCTGTTTTTT. Translation: CASGTHRNTGELFF.